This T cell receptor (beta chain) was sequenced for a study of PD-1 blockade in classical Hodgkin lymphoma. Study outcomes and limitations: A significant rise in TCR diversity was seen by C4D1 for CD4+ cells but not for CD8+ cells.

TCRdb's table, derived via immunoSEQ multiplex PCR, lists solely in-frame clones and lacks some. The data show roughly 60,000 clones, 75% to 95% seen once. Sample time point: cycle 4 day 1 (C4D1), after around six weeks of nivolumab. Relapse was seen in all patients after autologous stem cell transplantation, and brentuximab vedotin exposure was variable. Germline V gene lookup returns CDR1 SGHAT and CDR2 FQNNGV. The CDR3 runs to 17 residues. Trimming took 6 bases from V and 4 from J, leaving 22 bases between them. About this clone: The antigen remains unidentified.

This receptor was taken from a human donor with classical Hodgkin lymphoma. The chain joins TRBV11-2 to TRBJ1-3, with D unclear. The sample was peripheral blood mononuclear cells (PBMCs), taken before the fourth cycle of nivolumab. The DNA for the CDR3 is TGTGCCAGCAGGAGCTTTGGTAGGACCCCGGCCGGAAACACCATATATTTT. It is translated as CASRSFGRTPAGNTIYF.